Listed below are T cell receptor beta chains from one sample, sequenced in a study of cytomegalovirus exposure and HLA in healthy donors. TCRdb's table, derived via immunoSEQ multiplex PCR, lists solely in-frame clones and lacks some. The sample has about 90,000 clones, about three quarters seen once. The sample was PBMCs. Receptors were obtained from a boy aged 5-17 years in good health and CMV-seronegative. CDR3s include the opening cysteine and the closing phenylalanine or tryptophan. Each record gives: J gene, clone size, V gene, D gene, CDR3 protein, CDR3 DNA. The D gene is left open where the match is weak. Not all rows give a size; the values are once, few, many and, for expanded clones, a class.

TRBJ2-5,.,TRBV4-3,.,CASSQDLSPRETQYF,TGCGCCAGCAGCCAAGATCTGAGCCCTCGGGAGACCCAGTACTTC
TRBJ2-7,.,TRBV19,TRBD2,CASTPGLAGVLDEQYF,TGTGCCAGTACCCCGGGACTAGCGGGAGTACTCGACGAGCAGTACTTC
TRBJ2-7,.,TRBV28,TRBD1,CASSHDRESGEQYF,TGTGCCAGCAGTCACGACAGGGAATCGGGAGAGCAGTACTTC
TRBJ1-2,.,TRBV5-1,.,CASSLSPLEAYGYTF,TGCGCCAGCAGCTTGTCCCCTCTTGAGGCTTATGGCTACACCTTC
TRBJ2-1,.,TRBV4-3,TRBD2,CASSQEIAGRDNEQFF,TGCGCCAGCAGCCAAGAAATAGCGGGGAGGGATAATGAGCAGTTCTTC
TRBJ2-1,.,TRBV2,.,CASSVSGNEQFF,TGTGCCAGCAGCGTTAGCGGCAATGAGCAGTTCTTC
TRBJ2-7,.,TRBV19,.,CASSEATSEQYF,TGTGCCAGTAGTGAGGCGACTTCCGAGCAGTACTTC
TRBJ1-4,.,TRBV28,TRBD1,CASGRDRGPQTRFATNEKLFF,TGTGCCAGCGGCCGGGACAGGGGGCCTCAGACCAGATTCGCAACTAATGAAAAACTGTTTTTT
TRBJ2-7,.,TRBV10-3,.,CASSLSGEVGEQYF,TGTGCCAGCTCCCTTTCCGGGGAAGTGGGCGAGCAGTACTTC
TRBJ1-2,.,TRBV4-3,.,CASSQDPGGGGGYTF,TGCGCCAGCAGCCAAGACCCCGGGGGGGGAGGCGGCTACACCTTC
TRBJ1-2,.,TRBV13,.,CASSSTGYTF,TGTGCCAGCAGCTCCACAGGCTACACCTTC
TRBJ2-7,.,TRBV27,.,CASSRGAAYEQYF,TGTGCCAGCAGTCGGGGGGCAGCCTACGAGCAGTACTTC
TRBJ2-5,.,TRBV30,.,CAWSEGYQETQYF,TGTGCCTGGAGTGAGGGGTACCAAGAGACCCAGTACTTC
TRBJ2-3,.,TRBV29-1,TRBD2,CSVEDWAGGLADTQYF,TGCAGCGTTGAAGACTGGGCGGGAGGGTTAGCAGATACGCAGTATTTT
TRBJ2-7,once,TRBV7-3,TRBD1,CASSARTGSSEQYF,TGTGCCAGCAGCGCCCGGACAGGGTCAAGCGAGCAGTACTTC
TRBJ2-7,few,TRBV9,.,CASSVAPSYEQYF,TGTGCCAGCAGCGTAGCCCCATCCTACGAGCAGTACTTC
TRBJ1-6,.,TRBV25-1,TRBD1,CASSERTGFKGGNSPLHF,TGTGCCAGCAGTGAACGGACAGGGTTTAAGGGTGGAAATTCACCCCTCCACTTT
TRBJ2-3,.,TRBV29-1,TRBD2,CSAAGAGGPDTQYF,TGCAGCGCTGCCGGGGCGGGGGGGCCTGATACGCAGTATTTT
TRBJ2-1,.,TRBV29-1,TRBD1,CSVDALPGQGLHEQFF,TGCAGCGTGGATGCACTCCCGGGACAGGGGTTACATGAGCAGTTCTTC
TRBJ1-2,.,TRBV28,.,CASSHPNSPVGGYTF,TGTGCCAGCAGTCACCCGAACAGCCCCGTAGGCGGCTACACCTTC
TRBJ2-3,.,TRBV7-9,.,CASSSQSTDTQYF,TGTGCCAGCAGCTCCCAGAGCACAGATACGCAGTATTTT
TRBJ1-5,.,TRBV15,.,CATRRTDQPQHF,TGTGCCACCCGAAGGACAGATCAGCCCCAGCATTTT
TRBJ2-1,.,TRBV13,.,CASRAQGTDNEQFF,TGTGCCAGCAGGGCTCAGGGGACGGACAATGAGCAGTTCTTC
TRBJ2-7,.,TRBV27,.,CASSPGQGPYEQYF,TGTGCCAGCAGTCCGGGACAAGGGCCCTACGAGCAGTACTTC
TRBJ1-2,.,TRBV4-1,.,CASSQDQGHGYTF,TGCGCCAGCAGCCAAGATCAAGGACACGGCTACACCTTC
TRBJ2-7,.,TRBV5-4,TRBD1,CASSLGGQYYEQYF,TGTGCCAGCAGCTTGGGGGGACAGTACTACGAGCAGTACTTC
TRBJ1-2,.,TRBV19,.,CASRGVFDYGYTF,TGTGCCAGTAGAGGGGTGTTCGACTATGGCTACACCTTC